One sample yielded the 4 T cell receptor beta chains listed below, sequenced in a study of shared clonotypes between healthy human individuals. TCRdb's table, derived via immunoSEQ multiplex PCR, lists solely in-frame clones and lacks some. The repertoire holds about 2.1 million clones, with 93% as singletons. CD8 cells regarded as naive lacked CD45RO, were positively chosen for CCR7, and omitted terminally differentiated effector memory CD45RA+ cells. Sequencing was carried out using naive CD8+ T cells from PBMCs. The origin of the receptors is a man aged 18-30 years in good health. Some clones in this sample may be carry-over from other donors' samples.

The chain combines TRBV7-9 with TRBJ2-3; D gene ambiguous. The CDR3 runs 12 residues. The germline V gene has CDR1 SEHNR and CDR2 FQNEAQ (reference sequence). The V end lost 8 bases, the J end lost 3 bases, and 9 bases lay between the germline ends. DNA for the CDR3: TGTGCCAGCGGAGCCCAGACAGATACGCAGTATTTT. Translated: CASGAQTDTQYF.

The DNA of the CDR3 is TGTGCCAGCAGCTTAGGGGGCCTCGGACTCAGCCTGAACACCGGGGAGCTGTTTTTT. Protein sequence: CASSLGGLGLSLNTGELFF. The chain carries TRBV11-2 and TRBJ2-2; D assignment may be TRBD1 or TRBD2 (5 bases each). Germline V gene data show CDR1 as SGHAT and CDR2 as FQNNGV. This CDR3 is 19 amino acids long. V lost 1 base and J lost 1, with 19 bases in between.

This chain uses TRBV27 with TRBJ1-3; D is undetermined. Germline CDR1 reads MNHEY; CDR2 reads SMNVEV (reference sequence). This CDR3 has 13 amino acids. The V and J ends lost 6 bases and 0 bases respectively, with 6 bases between them. The CDR3 loop reads CASRTVSGNTIYF. The CDR3 bases are TGTGCCAGCAGGACGGTCTCTGGAAACACCATATATTTT.

The chain combines TRBV6-5 with TRBJ2-7, with D perhaps matching TRBD1 (6 bases). CDR3 length: 15 amino acids. Germline V lookup: CDR1 MNHEY, CDR2 SVGAGI. The germline V and J ends were trimmed by 2 bases and 3 bases, with 14 bases remaining between them. CDR3 in amino acids: CASSYLMTGNYEQYF. DNA for the CDR3: TGTGCCAGCAGTTACCTTATGACAGGTAACTACGAGCAGTACTTC.